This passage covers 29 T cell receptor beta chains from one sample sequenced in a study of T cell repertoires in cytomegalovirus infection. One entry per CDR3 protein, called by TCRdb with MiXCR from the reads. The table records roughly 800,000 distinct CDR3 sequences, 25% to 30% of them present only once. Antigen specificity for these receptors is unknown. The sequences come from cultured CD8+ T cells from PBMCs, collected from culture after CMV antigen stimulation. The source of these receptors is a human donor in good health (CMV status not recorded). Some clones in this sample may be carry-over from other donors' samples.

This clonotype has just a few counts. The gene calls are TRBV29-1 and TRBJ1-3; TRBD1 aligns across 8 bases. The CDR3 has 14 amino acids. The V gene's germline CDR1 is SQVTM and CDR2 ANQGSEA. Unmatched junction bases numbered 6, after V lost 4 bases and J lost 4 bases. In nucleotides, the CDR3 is TGCAGCGTTGTTTTGGACAGGGAAGGAAACACCATATATTTT. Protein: CSVVLDREGNTIYF.

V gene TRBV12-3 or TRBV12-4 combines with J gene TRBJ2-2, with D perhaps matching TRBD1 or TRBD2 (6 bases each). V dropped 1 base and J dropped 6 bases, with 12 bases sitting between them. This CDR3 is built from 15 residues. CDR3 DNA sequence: TGTGCCAGCAGTTTAGAAGGGGGGTACTCCGGGGAGCTGTTTTTT. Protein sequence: CASSLEGGYSGELFF.

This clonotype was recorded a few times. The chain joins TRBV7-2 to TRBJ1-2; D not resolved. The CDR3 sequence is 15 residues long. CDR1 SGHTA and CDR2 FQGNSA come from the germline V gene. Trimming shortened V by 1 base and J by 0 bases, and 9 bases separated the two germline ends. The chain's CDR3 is CASSLVLTTNYGYTF. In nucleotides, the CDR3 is TGTGCCAGCAGCTTAGTTCTGACCACTAACTATGGCTACACCTTC.

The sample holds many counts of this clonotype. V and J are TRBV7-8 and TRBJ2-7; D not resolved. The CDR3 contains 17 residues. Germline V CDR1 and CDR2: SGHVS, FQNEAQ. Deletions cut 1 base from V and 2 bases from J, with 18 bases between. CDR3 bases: TGTGCCAGCAGCTTAGTAAGGATCAAGTTGGCGACCTACGAGCAGTACTTC. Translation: CASSLVRIKLATYEQYF.

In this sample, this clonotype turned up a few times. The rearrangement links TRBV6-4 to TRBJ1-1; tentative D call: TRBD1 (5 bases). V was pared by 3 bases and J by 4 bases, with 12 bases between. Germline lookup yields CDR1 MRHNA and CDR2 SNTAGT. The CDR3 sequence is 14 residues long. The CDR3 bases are TGTGCCAGCAGTGAAGGGGCCTGGGGCACTGAAGCTTTCTTT. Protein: CASSEGAWGTEAFF.

CDR3 nucleotides: TGTGCCACGGCGACTAGCGGATGGAATGAGCAGTTCTTC. It translates to CATATSGWNEQFF. This chain joins TRBV19 and TRBJ2-1, with 9 bases identical to TRBD2. The CDR3 runs 13 residues. V trimming: 10 bases; J trimming: 7 bases; junction bases outside the gene matches: 8. CDR1 is LNHDA and CDR2 is SQIVND in the germline V gene (reference sequence).

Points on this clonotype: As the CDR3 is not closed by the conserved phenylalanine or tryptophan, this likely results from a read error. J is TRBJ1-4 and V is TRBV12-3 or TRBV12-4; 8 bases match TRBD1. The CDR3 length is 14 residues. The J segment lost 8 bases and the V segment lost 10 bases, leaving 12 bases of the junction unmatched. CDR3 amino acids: CANRMTGAREKLFV. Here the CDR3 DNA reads TGTGCCAACAGGATGACAGGGGCACGGGAAAAACTGTTTGTT.

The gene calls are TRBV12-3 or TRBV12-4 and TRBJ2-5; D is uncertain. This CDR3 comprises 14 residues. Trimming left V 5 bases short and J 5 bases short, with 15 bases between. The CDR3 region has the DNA TGTGCCAGCAGTCCTCCGGGTAGCTGGGAGACCCAGTACTTC. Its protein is CASSPPGSWETQYF.

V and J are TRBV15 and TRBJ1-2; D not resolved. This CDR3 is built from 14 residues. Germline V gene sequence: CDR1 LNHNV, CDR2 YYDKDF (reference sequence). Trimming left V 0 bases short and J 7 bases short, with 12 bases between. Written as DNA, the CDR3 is TGTGCCACCAGCAGAGATTTTGCAGGCCTTGGCTACACCTTC. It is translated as CATSRDFAGLGYTF.

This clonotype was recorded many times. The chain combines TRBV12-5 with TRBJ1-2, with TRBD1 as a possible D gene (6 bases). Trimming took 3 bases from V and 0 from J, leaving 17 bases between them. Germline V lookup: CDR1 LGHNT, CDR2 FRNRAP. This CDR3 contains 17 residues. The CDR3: CASGFSRDISSNYGYTF. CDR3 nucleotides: TGTGCTAGTGGTTTTTCCCGGGACATATCGTCTAACTATGGCTACACCTTC.

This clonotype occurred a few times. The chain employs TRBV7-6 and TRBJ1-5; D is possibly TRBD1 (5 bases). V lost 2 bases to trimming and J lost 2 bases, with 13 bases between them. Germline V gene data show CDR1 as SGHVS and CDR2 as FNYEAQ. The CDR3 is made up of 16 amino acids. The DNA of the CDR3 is TGTGCCAGCAGCTTATTGAGGGGCGGTCGCAATCAGCCCCAGCATTTT. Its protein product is CASSLLRGGRNQPQHF.

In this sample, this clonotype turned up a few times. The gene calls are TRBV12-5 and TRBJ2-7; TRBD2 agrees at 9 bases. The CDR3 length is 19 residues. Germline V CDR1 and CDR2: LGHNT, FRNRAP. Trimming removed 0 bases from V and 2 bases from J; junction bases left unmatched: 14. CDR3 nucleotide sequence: TGTGCTAGTGGTTTGGTACTACGGGGACTAGCCCGTAGAACCTACGAGCAGTACTTC. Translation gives CASGLVLRGLARRTYEQYF. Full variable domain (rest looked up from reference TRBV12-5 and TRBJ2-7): DARVTQTPRHKVTEMGQEVTMRCQPILGHNTVFWYRQTMMQGLELLAYFRNRAPLDDSGMPKDRFSAEMPDATLATLKIQPSEPRDSAVYFCASGLVLRGLARRTYEQYFGPGTRLTVT.

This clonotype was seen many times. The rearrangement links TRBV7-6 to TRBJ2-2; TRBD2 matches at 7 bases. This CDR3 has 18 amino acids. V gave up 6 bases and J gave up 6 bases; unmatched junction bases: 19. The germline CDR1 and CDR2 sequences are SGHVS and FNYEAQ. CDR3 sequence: CASRLSAGGGLLSGELFF. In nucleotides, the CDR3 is TGTGCCAGCAGACTTTCCGCTGGGGGAGGGCTTTTGTCCGGGGAGCTGTTTTTT.

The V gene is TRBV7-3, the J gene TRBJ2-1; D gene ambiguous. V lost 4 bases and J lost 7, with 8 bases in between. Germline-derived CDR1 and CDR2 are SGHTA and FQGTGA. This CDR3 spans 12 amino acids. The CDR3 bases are TGTGCCAGCAGCTCTATCTCTAATGAGCAGTTCTTC. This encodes CASSSISNEQFF.

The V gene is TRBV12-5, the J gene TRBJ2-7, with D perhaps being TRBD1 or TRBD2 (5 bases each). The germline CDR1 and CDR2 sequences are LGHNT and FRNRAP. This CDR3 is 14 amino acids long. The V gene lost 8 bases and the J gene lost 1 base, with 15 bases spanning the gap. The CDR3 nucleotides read TGTGCTAGTCGGTTCGGGGCTGATTCCTACGAGCAGTACTTC. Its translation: CASRFGADSYEQYF.

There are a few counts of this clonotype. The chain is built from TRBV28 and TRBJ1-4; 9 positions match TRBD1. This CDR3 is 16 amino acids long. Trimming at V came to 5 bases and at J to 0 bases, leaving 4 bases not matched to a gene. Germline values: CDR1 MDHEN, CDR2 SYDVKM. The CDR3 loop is CASSIWTGATNEKLFF. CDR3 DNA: TGTGCCAGCAGTATCTGGACAGGGGCAACTAATGAAAAACTGTTTTTT.

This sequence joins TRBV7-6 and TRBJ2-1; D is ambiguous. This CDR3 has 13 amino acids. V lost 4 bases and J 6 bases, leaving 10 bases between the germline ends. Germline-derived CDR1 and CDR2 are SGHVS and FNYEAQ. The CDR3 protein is CASSSTVGNEQFF. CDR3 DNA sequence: TGTGCCAGCAGCTCTACAGTGGGCAATGAGCAGTTCTTC.

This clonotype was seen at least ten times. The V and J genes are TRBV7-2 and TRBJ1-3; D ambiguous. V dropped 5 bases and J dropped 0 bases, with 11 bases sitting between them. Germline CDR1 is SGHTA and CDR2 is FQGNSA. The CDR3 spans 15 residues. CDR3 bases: TGTGCCAGCAGCGTGGCGTCGTTCTCTGGAAACACCATATATTTT. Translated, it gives CASSVASFSGNTIYF.

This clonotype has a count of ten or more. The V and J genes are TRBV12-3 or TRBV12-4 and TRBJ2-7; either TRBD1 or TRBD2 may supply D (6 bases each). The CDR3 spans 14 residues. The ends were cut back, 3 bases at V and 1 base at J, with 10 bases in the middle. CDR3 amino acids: CASSFGGRSYEQYF. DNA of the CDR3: TGTGCCAGCAGTTTCGGGGGCCGATCCTACGAGCAGTACTTC.

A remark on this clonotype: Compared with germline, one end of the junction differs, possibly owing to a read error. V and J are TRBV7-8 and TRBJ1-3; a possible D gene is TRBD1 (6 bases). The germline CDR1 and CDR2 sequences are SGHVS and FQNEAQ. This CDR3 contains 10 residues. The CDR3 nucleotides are TGTGCCAGCAGCTCGGACAGCGAGGATTTT. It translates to CASSSDSEDF.

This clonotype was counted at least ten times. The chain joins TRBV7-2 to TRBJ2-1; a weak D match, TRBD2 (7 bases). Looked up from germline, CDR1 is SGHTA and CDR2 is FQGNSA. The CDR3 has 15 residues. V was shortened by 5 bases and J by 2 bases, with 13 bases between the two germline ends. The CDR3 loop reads CASSPEGGAYNEQFF. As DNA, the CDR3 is TGTGCCAGCAGCCCCGAGGGGGGGGCCTACAATGAGCAGTTCTTC.

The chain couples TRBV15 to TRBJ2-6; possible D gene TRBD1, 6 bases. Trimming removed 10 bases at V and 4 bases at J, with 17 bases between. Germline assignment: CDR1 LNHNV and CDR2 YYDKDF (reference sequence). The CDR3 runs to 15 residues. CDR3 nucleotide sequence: TGTGCCATCTCGAGATGGGGGCAAGGGGCCAACGTCCTGACTTTC. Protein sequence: CAISRWGQGANVLTF.

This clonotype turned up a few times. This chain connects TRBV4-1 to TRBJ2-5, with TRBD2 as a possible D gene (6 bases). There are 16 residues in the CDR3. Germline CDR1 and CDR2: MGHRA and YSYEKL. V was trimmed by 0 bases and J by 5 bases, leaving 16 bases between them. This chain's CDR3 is CASSQESGTLQETQYF. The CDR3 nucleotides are TGCGCCAGCAGCCAAGAATCCGGGACTCTCCAGGAGACCCAGTACTTC.

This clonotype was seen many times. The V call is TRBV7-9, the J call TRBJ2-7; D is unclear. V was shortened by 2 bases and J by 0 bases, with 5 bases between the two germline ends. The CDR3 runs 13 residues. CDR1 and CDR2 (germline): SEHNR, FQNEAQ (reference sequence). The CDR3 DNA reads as TGTGCCAGCAGCTTACAGAGCTCCTACGAGCAGTACTTC. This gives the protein CASSLQSSYEQYF.

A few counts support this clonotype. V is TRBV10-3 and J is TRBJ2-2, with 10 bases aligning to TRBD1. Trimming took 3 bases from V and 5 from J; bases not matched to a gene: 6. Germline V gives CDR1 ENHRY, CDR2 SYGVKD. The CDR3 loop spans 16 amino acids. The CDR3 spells CAISERGQGNTGELFF. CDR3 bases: TGTGCCATCAGTGAACGGGGACAGGGGAATACCGGGGAGCTGTTTTTT.

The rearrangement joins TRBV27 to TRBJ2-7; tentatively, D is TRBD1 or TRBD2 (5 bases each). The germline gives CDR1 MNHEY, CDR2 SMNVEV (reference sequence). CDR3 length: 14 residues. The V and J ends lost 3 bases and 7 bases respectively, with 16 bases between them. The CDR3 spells CASSFGTGEREQYF. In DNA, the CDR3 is TGTGCCAGCAGTTTTGGGACCGGGGAGAGGGAGCAGTACTTC.

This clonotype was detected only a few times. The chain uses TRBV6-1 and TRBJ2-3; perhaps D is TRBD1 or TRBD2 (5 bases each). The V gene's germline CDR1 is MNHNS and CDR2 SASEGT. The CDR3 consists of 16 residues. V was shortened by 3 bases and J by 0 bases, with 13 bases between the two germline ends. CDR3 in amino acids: CASSEGPEGSTDTQYF. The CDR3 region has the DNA TGTGCCAGCAGTGAGGGGCCTGAGGGGAGCACAGATACGCAGTATTTT.

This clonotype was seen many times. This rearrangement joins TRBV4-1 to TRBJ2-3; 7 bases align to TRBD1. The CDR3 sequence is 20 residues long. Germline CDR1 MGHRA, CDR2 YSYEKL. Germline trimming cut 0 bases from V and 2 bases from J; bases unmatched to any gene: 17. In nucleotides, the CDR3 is TGCGCCAGCAGCCAAGATCAACCTGCTCCGGACAGGAGCCCCACAGATACGCAGTATTTT. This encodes CASSQDQPAPDRSPTDTQYF.

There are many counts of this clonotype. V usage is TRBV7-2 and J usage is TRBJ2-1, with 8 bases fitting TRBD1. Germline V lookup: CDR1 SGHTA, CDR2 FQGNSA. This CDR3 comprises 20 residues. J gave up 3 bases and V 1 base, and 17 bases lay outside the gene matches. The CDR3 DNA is TGTGCCAGCAGCTTAGTCCCCTCATCTACAGGGGGAAATAACTACAATGAGCAGTTCTTC. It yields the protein CASSLVPSSTGGNNYNEQFF.